This is a list of T cell receptor beta chains from one sample in a study of beta chain features in type 1 diabetes. Sequencing was performed with immunoSEQ multiplex PCR; in TCRdb, only in-frame clones are kept and a portion is missing. This repertoire shows 640,000 or so clones, 13% found once; its top ten account for 0.02% to 0.025%. Sequencing was performed on naive CD4+ T cells from blood. All receptors come from a man between 18 and 29 years old with type 1 diabetes. The CDR3 runs from the conserved cysteine through the conserved F or W. Each record gives: V gene, D gene, clone size, J gene, CDR3 DNA, CDR3 protein. A D gene is named only where the DNA matches it firmly. The size entry is marked missing in some rows and otherwise reads once, few, many or a size class.

TRBV11-1	-	few	TRBJ2-2	TGTGCCAGCAGCTTAGAGTTTTCCAGGCTGGACACCGGGGAGCTGTTTTTT	CASSLEFSRLDTGELFF
TRBV9	-	-	TRBJ1-5	TGTGCCAGCAGCGTTACGAGCGCCGGCAATCAGCCCCAGCATTTT	CASSVTSAGNQPQHF
TRBV10-3	-	once	TRBJ1-2	TGTGCCAGCAGTTACCCCGGGACCTATGGCTACACCTTC	CASSYPGTYGYTF
TRBV6-5	-	-	TRBJ2-2	TGTGCCAGCAGTTCCCGGAACACCGGGGAGCTGTTTTTT	CASSSRNTGELFF
TRBV9	TRBD2	few	TRBJ2-7	TGTGCCAGCAGCGTAGAAAGCGGGGGCATCTACGAGCAGTACTTC	CASSVESGGIYEQYF
TRBV29-1	TRBD1	-	TRBJ1-1	TGCAGCGTCGAGCCGGGACAGGTAACCAGAGGGACTGAAGCTTTCTTT	CSVEPGQVTRGTEAFF
TRBV19	TRBD1	-	TRBJ1-4	TGTGCCAGTAGTTCCGGGACAGTTGAGAAACTGTTTTTT	CASSSGTVEKLFF
TRBV9	-	-	TRBJ2-3	TGTGCCAGCAGGAGTCTAAACACAGATACGCAGTATTTT	CASRSLNTDTQYF
TRBV29-1	TRBD1	-	TRBJ1-2	TGCAGCGCCGGGACAGGGGCCATTCGCTATGGCTACACCTTC	CSAGTGAIRYGYTF
TRBV14	TRBD2	-	TRBJ2-2	TGTGCCAGCAGCCAGGGACTAGCGGATTACACCGGGGAGCTGTTTTTT	CASSQGLADYTGELFF
TRBV5-1	TRBD1	few	TRBJ1-1	TGCGCCAGCAGCGAGGGACAGGGTGCTGAAGCTTTCTTT	CASSEGQGAEAFF
TRBV2	-	-	TRBJ1-2	TGTGCCAGCAGTGGAGATCTATACTATGGCTACACCTTC	CASSGDLYYGYTF
TRBV10-2	TRBD2	few	TRBJ2-7	TGCGCCAGCAGTGAACAGGCGGGGGGCCTCTACGAGCAGTACTTC	CASSEQAGGLYEQYF
TRBV7-9	-	few	TRBJ1-1	TGTGCCAGCAGCTTTTGGGTAGGGAACACTGAAGCTTTCTTT	CASSFWVGNTEAFF
TRBV27	-	few	TRBJ2-7	TGTGCCAGCAGTGTATCCGGGACGGCGCCCGAGCAGTACTTC	CASSVSGTAPEQYF
TRBV6-7	-	-	TRBJ2-7	TGTGCCAGCAGTTACCTTTACAGGGCCTCGGACGAGCAGTACTTC	CASSYLYRASDEQYF
TRBV7-9	-	few	TRBJ2-2	TGTGCCAGCAGCCCAGGGGCAATCAACACCGGGGAGCTGTTTTTT	CASSPGAINTGELFF
TRBV19	-	-	TRBJ2-7	TGTGCCAGTAGTATCGCCGGGACCCAGGCCTACGAGCAGTACTTC	CASSIAGTQAYEQYF
TRBV18	TRBD1	few	TRBJ1-1	TGTGCCAGCACGGGACAGGGGGAGAGTACCACTGAAGCTTTCTTT	CASTGQGESTTEAFF
TRBV11-2	-	-	TRBJ1-2	TGTGCCAGCAGCCCAAGACAGGAGGGCTACACCTTC	CASSPRQEGYTF
TRBV14	-	-	TRBJ2-7	TGTGCCAGCAGCTCCCCCGGGCAGCATAACTACGAGCAGTACTTC	CASSSPGQHNYEQYF
TRBV28	-	-	TRBJ1-2	TGTGCCAGCAGCTCAGGGACGGACTATGGCTACACCTTC	CASSSGTDYGYTF
TRBV19	-	few	TRBJ1-2	TGTGCCAGTAGTATGGCGCTCTATGGCTACACCTTC	CASSMALYGYTF
TRBV25-1	TRBD2	-	TRBJ2-1	TGTGCCAGCAGTGAAACTAGCGGGGGCCGCTGGGGCAATGAGCAGTTCTTC	CASSETSGGRWGNEQFF
TRBV5-6	-	few	TRBJ1-2	TGTGCCAGCAGCTTGTATACCACTAACTATGGCTACACCTTC	CASSLYTTNYGYTF
TRBV7-9	-	-	TRBJ2-2	TGTGCCAGCAGCTCCACTCGACAGAACACCGGGGAGCTGTTTTTT	CASSSTRQNTGELFF
TRBV27	-	few	TRBJ2-4	TGTGCCAGCAGTTATAGGAGCCCTAAAAACATTCAGTACTTC	CASSYRSPKNIQYF
TRBV6-1	-	few	TRBJ1-5	TGTGCCAGCAGTGGTCCCGGGGGCAATCAGCCCCAGCATTTT	CASSGPGGNQPQHF
TRBV7-8	TRBD1	few	TRBJ2-7	TGTGCCAGCAGCTATTATGGACAGGTCTCAGACGAGCAGTACTTC	CASSYYGQVSDEQYF
TRBV7-9	TRBD1	once	TRBJ1-4	TGTGCCAGCAGCTTACAGGGGGGGACCGCCGATAGACTGTTATTT	CASSLQGGTADRLLF
TRBV7-8	TRBD1	-	TRBJ1-5	TGTGCCAGCACCATGACGCCGGGACAGAGCAAAAATCAGCCCCAGCATTTT	CASTMTPGQSKNQPQHF
TRBV5-4	-	few	TRBJ2-7	TGTGCCAGCAGCTTGGCGGGACTGGACTCCTACGAGCAGTACTTC	CASSLAGLDSYEQYF
TRBV14	TRBD1	few	TRBJ2-7	TGTGCCAGCAGCCGAGGGGGCCCTTCCTACGAGCAGTACTTC	CASSRGGPSYEQYF
TRBV29-1	-	few	TRBJ2-3	TGCAGCGCCGGCCAGCAAGATACGCAGTATTTT	CSAGQQDTQYF
TRBV14	TRBD1	-	TRBJ2-3	TGTGCCAGCAGCTCACGACCGACAGGGGCCCCCGATACGCAGTATTTT	CASSSRPTGAPDTQYF
TRBV4-2	TRBD2	-	TRBJ2-3	TGTGCCAGCAGCCAAGAGGGGACTAGCAACACAGATACGCAGTATTTT	CASSQEGTSNTDTQYF
TRBV5-4	TRBD2	few	TRBJ2-2	TGTGCCAGCAGCTTGGCGGCGTCCAGCGGGGGCACCGGGGAGCTGTTTTTT	CASSLAASSGGTGELFF
TRBV6-6	-	-	TRBJ1-2	TGTGCCAGCAGTTGGACTGCGTATGGCTACACCTTC	CASSWTAYGYTF
TRBV5-1	TRBD1	few	TRBJ2-1	TGCGCCAGCAGCTCCGGGACAGGGGGCGTGGAGCAGTTCTTC	CASSSGTGGVEQFF
TRBV7-2	-	few	TRBJ2-2	TGTGCCAGCAGCCATAACCGGGTCACCGGGGAGCTGTTTTTT	CASSHNRVTGELFF
TRBV2	-	-	TRBJ1-5	TGTGCCAGCAGCTCATGGACGCCCGGGGATCAGCCCCAGCATTTT	CASSSWTPGDQPQHF
TRBV7-2	TRBD1	-	TRBJ1-5	TGTGCCAGCAGCTCCCACAGGGGGCATCAGCCCCAGCATTTT	CASSSHRGHQPQHF
TRBV30	TRBD1	-	TRBJ2-5	TGTGCCTGGAGTGTACAGGGGGAGACCCAGTACTTC	CAWSVQGETQYF
TRBV4-2	TRBD1	few	TRBJ2-1	TGTGCCAGCAGCGCCCCCGGGACAGGGAACAATGAGCAGTTCTTC	CASSAPGTGNNEQFF
TRBV6-6	-	-	TRBJ2-5	TGTGCCAGCAGTTACTCGAGGGTAGAGACCCAGTACTTC	CASSYSRVETQYF
TRBV18	-	-	TRBJ2-7	TGTGCCAGCTCAGAAACCGAGCAGTACTTC	CASSETEQYF
TRBV12-5	-	few	TRBJ1-1	TGTGCTAGTGGCCGGAGGACTGAAGCTTTCTTT	CASGRRTEAFF
TRBV9	TRBD2	-	TRBJ2-5	TGTGCCAGCAGCCCCCCATCGGGGAGGGGAGAGACCCAGTACTTC	CASSPPSGRGETQYF
TRBV25-1	-	-	TRBJ1-2	TGTGCCAGCAGTGAACCCCTGGGGTGGGAGAGAAGTGGCTACACCTTC	CASSEPLGWERSGYTF
TRBV7-8	TRBD2	few	TRBJ2-3	TGTGCCAGCAGCTTTGGGACTAGCGGCCTTGGAGATACGCAGTATTTT	CASSFGTSGLGDTQYF
TRBV6-1	-	few	TRBJ1-5	TGTGCCAGCAGCGACAGGAGGAGCGGCAATCAGCCCCAGCATTTT	CASSDRRSGNQPQHF
TRBV2	TRBD1	few	TRBJ1-5	TGTGCCAGCAGCGGGACAGATCAGCCCCAGCATTTT	CASSGTDQPQHF
TRBV28	-	few	TRBJ1-2	TGTGCCAGCAGGGGGTTTGACTATGGCTACACCTTC	CASRGFDYGYTF
TRBV5-4	-	-	TRBJ1-4	TGTGCCAGCAGCCCCGGGACCCATAATGAAAAACTGTTTTTT	CASSPGTHNEKLFF
TRBV7-9	-	-	TRBJ2-6	TGTGCCAGCAGACAGTCTGGGGCCAACGTCCTGACTTTC	CASRQSGANVLTF
TRBV25-1	-	-	TRBJ1-1	TGTGCCAGCAGTGTCGAGGCGGGAGATCAAGGGGAAGCTTTCTTT	CASSVEAGDQGEAFF
TRBV30	-	-	TRBJ1-2	TGTGCCTGGGCATGGAATGATGGCTACACCTTC	CAWAWNDGYTF
TRBV6-5	-	-	TRBJ1-3	TGTGCCAGCATTCCTACGATCTCGGGTGGAAACACCATATATTTT	CASIPTISGGNTIYF
TRBV5-6	-	few	TRBJ1-2	TGTGCCAGCACCCGAGATGGGAGGCCCTACTTC	CASTRDGRPYF
TRBV25-1	TRBD1	-	TRBJ1-5	TGTGCCAGCAGGGGACAGGGGGGGCCCCAGCATTTT	CASRGQGGPQHF